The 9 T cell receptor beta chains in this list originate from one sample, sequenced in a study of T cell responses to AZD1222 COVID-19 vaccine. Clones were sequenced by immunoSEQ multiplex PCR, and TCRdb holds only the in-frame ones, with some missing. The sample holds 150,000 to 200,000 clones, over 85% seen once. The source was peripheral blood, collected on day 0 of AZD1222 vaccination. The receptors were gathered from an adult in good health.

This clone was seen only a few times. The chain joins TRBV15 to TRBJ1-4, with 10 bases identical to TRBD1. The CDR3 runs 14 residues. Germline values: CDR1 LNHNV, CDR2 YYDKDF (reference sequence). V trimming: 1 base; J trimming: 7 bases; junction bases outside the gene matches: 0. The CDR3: CATSRGTGGEKLFF. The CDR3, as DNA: TGTGCCACCAGCAGAGGGACAGGGGGTGAAAAACTGTTTTTT.

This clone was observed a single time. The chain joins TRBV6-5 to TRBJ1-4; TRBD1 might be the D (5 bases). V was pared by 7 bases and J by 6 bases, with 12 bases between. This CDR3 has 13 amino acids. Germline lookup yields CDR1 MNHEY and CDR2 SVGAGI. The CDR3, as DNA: TGTGCCAGCACCGACAGTACCGATGAAAAACTGTTTTTT. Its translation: CASTDSTDEKLFF.

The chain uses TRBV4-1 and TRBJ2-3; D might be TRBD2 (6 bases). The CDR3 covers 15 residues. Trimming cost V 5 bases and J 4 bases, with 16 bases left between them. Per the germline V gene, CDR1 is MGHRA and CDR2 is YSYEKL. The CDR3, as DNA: TGCGCCAGCAGCGCTAAGGAGGGCCCAGCAGATACGCAGTATTTT. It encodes CASSAKEGPADTQYF.

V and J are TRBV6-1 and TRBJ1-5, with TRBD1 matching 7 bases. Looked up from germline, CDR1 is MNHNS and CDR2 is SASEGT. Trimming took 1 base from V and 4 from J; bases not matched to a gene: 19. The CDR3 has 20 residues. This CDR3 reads CASSEENRGLQRGGNQPQHF. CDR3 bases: TGTGCCAGCAGTGAAGAGAACAGGGGACTGCAAAGAGGGGGGAATCAGCCCCAGCATTTT.

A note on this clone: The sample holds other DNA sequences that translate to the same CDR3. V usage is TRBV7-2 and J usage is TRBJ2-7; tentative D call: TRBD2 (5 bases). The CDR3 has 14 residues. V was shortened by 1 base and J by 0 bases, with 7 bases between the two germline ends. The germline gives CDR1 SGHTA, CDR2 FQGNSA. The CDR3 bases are TGTGCCAGCAGCTTAGACGGAGGCTCCTACGAGCAGTACTTC. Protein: CASSLDGGSYEQYF.

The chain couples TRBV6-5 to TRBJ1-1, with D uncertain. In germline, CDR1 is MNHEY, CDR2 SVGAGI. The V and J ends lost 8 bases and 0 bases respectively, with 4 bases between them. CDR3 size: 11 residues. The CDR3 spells CASGVNTEAFF. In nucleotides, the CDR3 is TGTGCCAGCGGAGTGAACACTGAAGCTTTCTTT.

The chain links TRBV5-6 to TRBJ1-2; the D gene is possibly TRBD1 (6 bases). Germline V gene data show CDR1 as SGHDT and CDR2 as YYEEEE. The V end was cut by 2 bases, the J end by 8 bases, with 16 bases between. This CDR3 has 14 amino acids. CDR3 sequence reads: CASSFPDSWMGYTF. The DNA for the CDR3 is TGTGCCAGCAGCTTCCCGGACAGCTGGATGGGCTACACCTTC. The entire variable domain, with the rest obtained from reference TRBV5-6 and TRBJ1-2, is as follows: DAGVTQSPTHLIKTRGQQVTLRCSPKSGHDTVSWYQQALGQGPQFIFQYYEEEERQRGNFPDRFSGHQFPNYSSELNVNALLLGDSALYLCASSFPDSWMGYTFGSGTRLTVV.

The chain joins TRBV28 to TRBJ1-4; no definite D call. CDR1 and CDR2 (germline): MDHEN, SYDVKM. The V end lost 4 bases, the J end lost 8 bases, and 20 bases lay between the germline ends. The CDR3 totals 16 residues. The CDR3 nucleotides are TGTGCCAGCAGTTCCCCGGGGTCCTCAGAGAACGAAAAACTGTTTTTT. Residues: CASSSPGSSENEKLFF.

Written as DNA, the CDR3 is TGTGCCAGCAGTGAAGCAGGGGTCAGTAACTATGGCTACACCTTC. Translating gives CASSEAGVSNYGYTF. The chain joins TRBV2 to TRBJ1-2; perhaps TRBD1 as D (5 bases). CDR3 size: 15 residues. Trimming took off 0 bases at V and 1 base at J, with 9 bases between the two ends. The germline gives CDR1 SNHLY, CDR2 FYNNEI. Combining the CDR3 with reference TRBV2 and TRBJ1-2 gives the whole variable domain EPEVTQTPSHQVTQMGQEVILRCVPISNHLYFYWYRQILGQKVEFLVSFYNNEISEKSEIFDDQFSVERPDGSNFTLKIRSTKLEDSAMYFCASSEAGVSNYGYTFGSGTRLTVV.